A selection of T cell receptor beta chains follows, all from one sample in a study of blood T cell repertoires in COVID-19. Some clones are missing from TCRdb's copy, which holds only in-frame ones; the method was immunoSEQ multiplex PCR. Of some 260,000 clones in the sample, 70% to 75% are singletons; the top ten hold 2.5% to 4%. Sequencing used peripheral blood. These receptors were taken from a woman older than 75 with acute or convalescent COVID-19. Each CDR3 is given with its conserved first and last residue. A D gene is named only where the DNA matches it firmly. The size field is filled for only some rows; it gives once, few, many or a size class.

CDR3: CAISTGTGRGFAFF
DNA: TGTGCCATCAGCACCGGGACAGGGAGAGGTTTTGCTTTCTTT
D: TRBD1
size: many
J: TRBJ1-1
V: TRBV10-3

CDR3: CASSWSGQITYEQYF
DNA: TGTGCCAGCAGCTGGAGCGGACAGATAACCTACGAGCAGTACTTC
D: .
size: .
J: TRBJ2-7
V: TRBV5-5

CDR3: CASSQGRSNYGYTF
DNA: TGTGCCAGCAGCCAAGGTCGCAGTAACTATGGCTACACCTTC
D: .
size: many
J: TRBJ1-2
V: TRBV16

CDR3: CASSQSAGLIAFF
DNA: TGTGCCAGCAGCCAATCAGCAGGGTTAATAGCTTTCTTT
D: .
size: .
J: TRBJ1-1
V: TRBV16

CDR3: CASSLPRGSYNEQFF
DNA: TGTGCCAGCAGCTTACCTCGGGGGTCCTACAATGAGCAGTTCTTC
D: .
size: .
J: TRBJ2-1
V: TRBV7-2

CDR3: CASSNTEGTEAFF
DNA: TGTGCCAGTAGTAACACAGAGGGCACTGAAGCTTTCTTT
D: .
size: .
J: TRBJ1-1
V: TRBV19

CDR3: CASSYSAGSNQPQHF
DNA: TGTGCCAGCAGTTACTCTGCAGGGTCCAATCAGCCCCAGCATTTT
D: .
size: few
J: TRBJ1-5
V: TRBV6-5

CDR3: CASSKNREPSYEQYF
DNA: TGTGCCAGCAGCAAAAACAGGGAACCATCCTACGAGCAGTACTTC
D: .
size: .
J: TRBJ2-7
V: TRBV3-1/TRBV3-2

CDR3: CASSSPVGGQRSFF
DNA: TGTGCCAGCAGCTCCCCGGTAGGAGGCCAGCGGAGTTTCTTT
D: .
size: once
J: TRBJ1-1
V: TRBV7-9

CDR3: CASSLDGRDGGYTF
DNA: TGTGCCAGCAGCTTGGACGGCCGGGATGGGGGCTACACCTTC
D: .
size: .
J: TRBJ1-2
V: TRBV5-6

CDR3: CASSHTGGYSPLHF
DNA: TGTGCCAGCAGTCATACAGGGGGCTATTCACCCCTCCACTTT
D: TRBD1
size: .
J: TRBJ1-6
V: TRBV27

CDR3: CASSFRDRGSIDAFF
DNA: TGTGCCAGCAGCTTCCGGGACAGGGGCAGCATTGACGCTTTCTTT
D: TRBD1
size: .
J: TRBJ1-1
V: TRBV7-9

CDR3: CASSQERQGYGYTF
DNA: TGCGCCAGCAGCCAGGAAAGACAGGGGTATGGCTACACCTTC
D: TRBD1
size: many
J: TRBJ1-2
V: TRBV4-1

CDR3: CASSLDPGDGQFF
DNA: TGTGCCAGCAGCTTAGATCCGGGAGACGGGCAGTTCTTC
D: .
size: .
J: TRBJ2-1
V: TRBV7-8

CDR3: CASGERDYEQYF
DNA: TGTGCCAGCGGGGAGCGGGACTACGAGCAGTACTTC
D: TRBD2
size: few
J: TRBJ2-7
V: TRBV7-9

CDR3: CASSQGTSGGAGELFF
DNA: TGTGCCAGCAGCCAAGGGACTAGCGGGGGGGCCGGGGAGCTGTTTTTT
D: TRBD2
size: .
J: TRBJ2-2
V: TRBV3-1/TRBV3-2

CDR3: CASSYSGIGYGYTF
DNA: TGTGCCAGCAGTTACTCGGGCATTGGCTATGGCTACACCTTC
D: .
size: .
J: TRBJ1-2
V: TRBV6-5

CDR3: CASSGQGITEAFF
DNA: TGTGCCAGCAGTGGCCAGGGCATTACTGAAGCTTTCTTT
D: .
size: .
J: TRBJ1-1
V: TRBV2

CDR3: CATSDGPDRWTGGVNTGELFF
DNA: TGTGCCACCAGTGATGGGCCAGACAGGTGGACGGGGGGGGTAAACACCGGGGAGCTGTTTTTT
D: TRBD2
size: .
J: TRBJ2-2
V: TRBV24-1

CDR3: CSVALTSGSLNPHEQYF
DNA: TGCAGCGTGGCCCTTACTAGCGGGAGTCTTAACCCTCACGAGCAGTACTTC
D: TRBD2
size: .
J: TRBJ2-7
V: TRBV29-1

CDR3: CASSSTQGALGYGYTF
DNA: TGTGCCAGCTCATCTACTCAGGGGGCTCTCGGCTATGGCTACACCTTC
D: TRBD1
size: few
J: TRBJ1-2
V: TRBV18

CDR3: CASTKVAGKDEQFF
DNA: TGCGCCAGCACCAAGGTTGCGGGGAAAGATGAGCAGTTCTTC
D: .
size: few
J: TRBJ2-1
V: TRBV5-1

CDR3: CASSFQTGDSTEAFF
DNA: TGTGCCAGCAGTTTCCAGACAGGGGACAGCACTGAAGCTTTCTTT
D: TRBD1
size: .
J: TRBJ1-1
V: TRBV6-2/TRBV6-3

CDR3: CASSIVGLQGAWGYTF
DNA: TGTGCCAGCAGCATCGTTGGTCTTCAGGGGGCTTGGGGCTACACCTTC
D: TRBD1
size: .
J: TRBJ1-2
V: TRBV11-2

CDR3: CASSWTGVGIYEQFF
DNA: TGTGCCAGCAGCTGGACAGGGGTGGGAATCTATGAGCAGTTCTTC
D: TRBD1
size: once
J: TRBJ2-1
V: TRBV3-1/TRBV3-2

CDR3: CASSPGHGAPYGETQYF
DNA: TGCGCCAGCAGCCCGGGCCATGGGGCCCCCTATGGGGAGACCCAGTACTTC
D: .
size: .
J: TRBJ2-5
V: TRBV5-1

CDR3: CASSQISGGELFF
DNA: TGTGCCAGCAGCCAGATTTCCGGGGGGGAGCTGTTTTTT
D: .
size: once
J: TRBJ2-2
V: TRBV5-5

CDR3: CASSISLMNTEAFF
DNA: TGTGCCAGTAGTATTTCCCTAATGAACACTGAAGCTTTCTTT
D: .
size: .
J: TRBJ1-1
V: TRBV19

CDR3: CSVDGDSGPYNEQFF
DNA: TGCAGCGTAGACGGGGACAGCGGCCCTTACAATGAGCAGTTCTTC
D: TRBD1
size: .
J: TRBJ2-1
V: TRBV29-1

CDR3: CASSVLPSGTSNEQFF
DNA: TGTGCCAGCAGCGTTCTCCCCTCCGGGACTAGCAATGAGCAGTTCTTC
D: TRBD2
size: .
J: TRBJ2-1
V: TRBV9

CDR3: CASSQLAGVGADTQYF
DNA: TGTGCCAGCAGCCAATTAGCGGGAGTAGGTGCAGATACGCAGTATTTT
D: TRBD2
size: .
J: TRBJ2-3
V: TRBV14

CDR3: CASSQEEGLAGALLSYEQYF
DNA: TGCGCCAGCAGCCAAGAAGAGGGGTTAGCGGGGGCCCTCCTCTCCTACGAGCAGTACTTC
D: TRBD2
size: .
J: TRBJ2-7
V: TRBV4-1

CDR3: CASSPQGGSGSFTDTQYF
DNA: TGCGCCAGCAGTCCGCAAGGAGGGAGCGGGAGCTTCACAGATACGCAGTATTTT
D: TRBD2
size: few
J: TRBJ2-3
V: TRBV10-1

CDR3: CASSVQGRYGSPLHF
DNA: TGTGCCAGCAGTGTACAGGGGAGGTACGGCTCACCCCTCCACTTT
D: TRBD1
size: few
J: TRBJ1-6
V: TRBV11-2

CDR3: CASSHLDRYEQFF
DNA: TGTGCCAGCAGCCACCTGGACAGGTATGAGCAGTTCTTC
D: TRBD1
size: .
J: TRBJ2-1
V: TRBV14

CDR3: CASSLHGGARAEAFF
DNA: TGTGCCAGCAGCCTACACGGGGGGGCAAGGGCTGAAGCTTTCTTT
D: .
size: .
J: TRBJ1-1
V: TRBV3-1/TRBV3-2

CDR3: CASSVGPSGRYEQFF
DNA: TGTGCCAGCAGCGTAGGGCCTAGCGGGAGATATGAGCAGTTCTTC
D: TRBD2
size: .
J: TRBJ2-1
V: TRBV9

CDR3: CASSSGWTSEQYF
DNA: TGTGCCAGCAGCTCCGGATGGACAAGCGAGCAGTACTTC
D: .
size: few
J: TRBJ2-7
V: TRBV14

CDR3: CASSLGTPSTDTQYF
DNA: TGTGCCAGCTCACTCGGGACTCCAAGCACAGATACGCAGTATTTT
D: .
size: .
J: TRBJ2-3
V: TRBV18

CDR3: CASRTGGVNEKLFF
DNA: TGTGCCAGCCGTACAGGGGGTGTTAATGAAAAACTGTTTTTT
D: TRBD1
size: .
J: TRBJ1-4
V: TRBV19

CDR3: CAWRGPGTLASPLHF
DNA: TGTGCCTGGAGGGGCCCCGGGACATTAGCTTCACCCCTCCACTTT
D: .
size: .
J: TRBJ1-6
V: TRBV30